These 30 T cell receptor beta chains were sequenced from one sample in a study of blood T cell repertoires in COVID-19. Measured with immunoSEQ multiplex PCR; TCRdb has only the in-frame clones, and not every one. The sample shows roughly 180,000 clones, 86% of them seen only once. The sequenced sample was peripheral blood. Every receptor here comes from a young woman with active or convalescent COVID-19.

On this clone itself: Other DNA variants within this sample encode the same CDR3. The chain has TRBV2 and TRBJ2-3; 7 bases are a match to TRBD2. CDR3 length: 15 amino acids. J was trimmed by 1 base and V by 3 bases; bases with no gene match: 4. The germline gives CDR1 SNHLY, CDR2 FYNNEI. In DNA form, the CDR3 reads TGTGCCAGCAGTGAGGGAGGGGAGGGCACAGATACGCAGTATTTT. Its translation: CASSEGGEGTDTQYF. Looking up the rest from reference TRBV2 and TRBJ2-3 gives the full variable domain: EPEVTQTPSHQVTQMGQEVILRCVPISNHLYFYWYRQILGQKVEFLVSFYNNEISEKSEIFDDQFSVERPDGSNFTLKIRSTKLEDSAMYFCASSEGGEGTDTQYFGPGTRLTVL.

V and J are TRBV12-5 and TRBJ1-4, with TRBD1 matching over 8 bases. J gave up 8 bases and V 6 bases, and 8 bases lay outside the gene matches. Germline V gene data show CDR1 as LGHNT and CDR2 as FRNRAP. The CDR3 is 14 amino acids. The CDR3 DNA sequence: TGTGCTAGTGGCCGTTCAGGGGGCAACGAAAAACTGTTTTTT. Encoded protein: CASGRSGGNEKLFF.

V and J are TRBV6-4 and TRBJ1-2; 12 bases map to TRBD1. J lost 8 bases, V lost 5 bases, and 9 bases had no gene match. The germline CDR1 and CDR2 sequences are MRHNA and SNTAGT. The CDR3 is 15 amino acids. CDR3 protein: CASSLGTGGAGGYTF. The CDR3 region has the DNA TGTGCCAGCAGTCTCGGGACAGGGGGCGCCGGAGGCTACACCTTC.

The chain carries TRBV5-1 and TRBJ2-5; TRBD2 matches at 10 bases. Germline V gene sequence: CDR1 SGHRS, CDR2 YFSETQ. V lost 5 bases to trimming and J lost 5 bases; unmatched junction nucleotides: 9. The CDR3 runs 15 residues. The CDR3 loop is CASSSKRGGRETQYF. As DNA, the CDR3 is TGCGCCAGCAGTTCTAAGCGGGGGGGACGGGAGACCCAGTACTTC.

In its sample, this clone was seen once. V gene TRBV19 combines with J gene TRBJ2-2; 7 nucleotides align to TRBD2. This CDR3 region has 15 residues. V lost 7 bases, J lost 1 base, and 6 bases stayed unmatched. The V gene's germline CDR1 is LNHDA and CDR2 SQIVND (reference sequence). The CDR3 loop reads CASIGPSGNTGELFF. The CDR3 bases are TGTGCCAGTATAGGGCCTAGCGGGAACACCGGGGAGCTGTTTTTT.

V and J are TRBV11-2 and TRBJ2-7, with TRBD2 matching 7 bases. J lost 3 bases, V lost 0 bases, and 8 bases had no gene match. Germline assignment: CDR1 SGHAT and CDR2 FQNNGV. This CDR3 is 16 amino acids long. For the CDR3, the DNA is TGTGCCAGCAGCTTAGAACAAGGGAGCGGGGTCTACGAGCAGTACTTC. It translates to CASSLEQGSGVYEQYF.

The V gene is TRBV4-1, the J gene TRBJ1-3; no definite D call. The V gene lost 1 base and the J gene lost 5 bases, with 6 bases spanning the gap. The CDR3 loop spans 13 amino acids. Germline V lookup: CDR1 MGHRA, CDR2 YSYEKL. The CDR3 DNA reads TGCGCCAGCAGCCAAGGAGGTAGAAACACCATATATTTT. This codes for CASSQGGRNTIYF.

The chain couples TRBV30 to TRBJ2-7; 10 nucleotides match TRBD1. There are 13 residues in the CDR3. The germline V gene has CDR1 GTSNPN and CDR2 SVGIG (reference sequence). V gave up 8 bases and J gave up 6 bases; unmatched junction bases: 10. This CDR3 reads CAERGTGVSEQYF. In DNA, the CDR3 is TGTGCCGAAAGGGGGACAGGGGTATCCGAGCAGTACTTC.

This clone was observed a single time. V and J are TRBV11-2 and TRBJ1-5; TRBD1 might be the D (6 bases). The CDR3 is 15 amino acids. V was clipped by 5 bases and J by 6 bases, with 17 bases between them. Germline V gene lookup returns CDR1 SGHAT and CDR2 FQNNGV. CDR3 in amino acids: CASSLVATGSQPQHF. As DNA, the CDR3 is TGTGCCAGCAGCCTAGTGGCGACAGGCAGTCAGCCCCAGCATTTT. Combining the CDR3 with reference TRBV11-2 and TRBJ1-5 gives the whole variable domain EAGVAQSPRYKIIEKRQSVAFWCNPISGHATLYWYQQILGQGPKLLIQFQNNGVVDDSQLPKDRFSAERLKGVDSTLKIQPAKLEDSAVYLCASSLVATGSQPQHFGDGTRLSIL.

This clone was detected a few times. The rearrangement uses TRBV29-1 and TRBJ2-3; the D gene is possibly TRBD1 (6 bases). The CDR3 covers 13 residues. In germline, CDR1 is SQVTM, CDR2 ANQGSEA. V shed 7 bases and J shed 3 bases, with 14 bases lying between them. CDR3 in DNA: TGCAGCGGTGATCTGACAGGTACAGATACGCAGTATTTT. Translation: CSGDLTGTDTQYF.

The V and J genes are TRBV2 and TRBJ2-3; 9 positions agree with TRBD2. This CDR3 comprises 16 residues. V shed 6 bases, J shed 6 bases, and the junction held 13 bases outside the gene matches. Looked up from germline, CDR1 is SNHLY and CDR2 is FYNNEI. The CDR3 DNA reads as TGTGCCAGCAGGCAGACTAGCGGCCCTCCAGGCGATACGCAGTATTTT. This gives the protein CASRQTSGPPGDTQYF.

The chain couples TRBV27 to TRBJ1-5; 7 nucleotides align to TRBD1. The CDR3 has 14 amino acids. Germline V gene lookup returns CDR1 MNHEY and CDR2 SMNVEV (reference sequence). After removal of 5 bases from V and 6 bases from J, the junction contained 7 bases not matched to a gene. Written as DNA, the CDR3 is TGTGCCAGCAGTCCGACAGGGTCGGGTCAGCCCCAGCATTTT. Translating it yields CASSPTGSGQPQHF.

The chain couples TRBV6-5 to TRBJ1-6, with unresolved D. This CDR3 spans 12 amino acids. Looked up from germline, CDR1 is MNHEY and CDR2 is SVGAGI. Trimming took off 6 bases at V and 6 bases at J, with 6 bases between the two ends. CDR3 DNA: TGTGCCAGCAGAATCTCTAATTCACCCCTCCACTTT. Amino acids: CASRISNSPLHF.

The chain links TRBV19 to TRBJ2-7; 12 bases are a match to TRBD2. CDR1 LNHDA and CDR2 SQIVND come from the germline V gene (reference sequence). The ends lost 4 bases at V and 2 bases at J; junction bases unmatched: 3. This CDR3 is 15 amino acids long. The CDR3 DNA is TGTGCCAGTAGTAAAGGACTAGCGGGACCCTACGAGCAGTACTTC. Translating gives CASSKGLAGPYEQYF.

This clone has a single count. This chain's CDR3 is CASSLVEADTQYF. CDR3 coding DNA: TGTGCCAGCAGCTTGGTTGAGGCAGATACGCAGTATTTT. The chain employs TRBV5-4 and TRBJ2-3, with D unclear. The CDR3 spans 13 residues. Deletions cut 0 bases from V and 4 bases from J, with 6 bases between. The germline gives CDR1 SGHNT, CDR2 YYREEE (reference sequence). Based on the CDR3 plus reference TRBV5-4 and TRBJ2-3, the full variable domain is ETGVTQSPTHLIKTRGQQVTLRCSSQSGHNTVSWYQQALGQGPQFIFQYYREEENGRGNFPPRFSGLQFPNYSSELNVNALELDDSALYLCASSLVEADTQYFGPGTRLTVL.

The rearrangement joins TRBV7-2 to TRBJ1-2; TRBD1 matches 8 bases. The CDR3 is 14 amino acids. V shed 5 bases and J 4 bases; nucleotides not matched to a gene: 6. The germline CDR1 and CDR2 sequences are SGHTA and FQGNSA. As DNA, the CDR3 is TGTGCCAGCAGCCGGACAGGGCAACTCTATGGCTACACCTTC. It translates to CASSRTGQLYGYTF.

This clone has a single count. CDR3: CASSQDLSGLNTEAFF. In DNA, the CDR3 is TGTGCCAGCAGCCAAGATCTCTCGGGTCTGAACACTGAAGCTTTCTTT. The rearrangement links TRBV3-1 (or the pseudogene TRBV3-2) to TRBJ1-1; D uncertain. The CDR3 covers 16 residues. V gave up 0 bases and J gave up 0 bases, with 11 bases separating them. Germline loops: CDR1 LGHDT, CDR2 YNNKEL (reference sequence).

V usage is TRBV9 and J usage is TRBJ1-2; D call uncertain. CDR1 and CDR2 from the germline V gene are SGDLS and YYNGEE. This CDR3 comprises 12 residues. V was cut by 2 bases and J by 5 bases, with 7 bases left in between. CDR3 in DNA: TGTGCCAGCAGCGTCTACAGATATGGCTACACCTTC. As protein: CASSVYRYGYTF.

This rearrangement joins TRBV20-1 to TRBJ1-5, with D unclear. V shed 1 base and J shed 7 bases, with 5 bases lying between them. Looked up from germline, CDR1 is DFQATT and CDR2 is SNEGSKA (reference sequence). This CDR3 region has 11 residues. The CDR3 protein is CSARGQQPQHF. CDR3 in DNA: TGCAGTGCTAGAGGACAACAGCCCCAGCATTTT.

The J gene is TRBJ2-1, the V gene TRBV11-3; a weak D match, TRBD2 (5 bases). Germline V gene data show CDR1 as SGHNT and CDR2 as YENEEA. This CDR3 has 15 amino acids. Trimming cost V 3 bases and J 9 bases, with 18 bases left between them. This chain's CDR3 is CASSLVSTPGVEQFF. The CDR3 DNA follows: TGTGCCAGCAGCTTGGTGTCGACTCCCGGGGTTGAGCAGTTCTTC.

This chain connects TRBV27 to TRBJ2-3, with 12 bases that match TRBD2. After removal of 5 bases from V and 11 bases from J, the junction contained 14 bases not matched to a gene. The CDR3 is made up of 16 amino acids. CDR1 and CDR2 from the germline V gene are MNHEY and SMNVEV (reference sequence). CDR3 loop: CASSPGLAGSWTWQYF. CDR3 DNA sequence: TGTGCCAGCAGTCCCGGACTAGCGGGGTCGTGGACTTGGCAGTATTTT.

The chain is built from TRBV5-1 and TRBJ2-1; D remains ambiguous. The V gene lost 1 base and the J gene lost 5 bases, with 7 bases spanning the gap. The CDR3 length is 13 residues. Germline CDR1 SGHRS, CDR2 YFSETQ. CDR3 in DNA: TGCGCCAGCAGCTTGCCAGACAACAATGAGCAGTTCTTC. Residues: CASSLPDNNEQFF. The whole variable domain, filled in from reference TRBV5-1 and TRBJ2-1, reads KAGVTQTPRYLIKTRGQQVTLSCSPISGHRSVSWYQQTPGQGLQFLFEYFSETQRNKGNFPGRFSGRQFSNSRSEMNVSTLELGDSALYLCASSLPDNNEQFFGPGTRLTVL.

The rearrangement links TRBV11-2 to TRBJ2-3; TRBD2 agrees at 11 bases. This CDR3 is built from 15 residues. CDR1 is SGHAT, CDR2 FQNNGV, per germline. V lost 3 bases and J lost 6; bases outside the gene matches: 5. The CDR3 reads CASSFNSGRGDTQYF. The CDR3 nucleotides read TGTGCCAGCAGCTTTAATAGCGGGAGGGGCGATACGCAGTATTTT.

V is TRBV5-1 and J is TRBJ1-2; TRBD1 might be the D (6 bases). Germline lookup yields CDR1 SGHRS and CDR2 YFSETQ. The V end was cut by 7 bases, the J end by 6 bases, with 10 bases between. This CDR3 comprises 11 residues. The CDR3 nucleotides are TGCGCCAGCCGGACAGTAGATGGCTACACCTTC. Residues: CASRTVDGYTF.

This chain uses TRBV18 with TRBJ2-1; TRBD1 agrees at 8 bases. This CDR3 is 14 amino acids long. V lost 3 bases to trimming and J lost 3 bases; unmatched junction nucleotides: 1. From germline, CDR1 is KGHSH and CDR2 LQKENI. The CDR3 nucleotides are TGTGCCAGCTCACCGGGACAGGTCTACAATGAGCAGTTCTTC. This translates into CASSPGQVYNEQFF.

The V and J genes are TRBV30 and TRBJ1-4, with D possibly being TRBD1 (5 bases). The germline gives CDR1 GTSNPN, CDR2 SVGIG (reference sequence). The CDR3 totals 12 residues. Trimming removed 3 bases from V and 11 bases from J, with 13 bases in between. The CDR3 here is CAWREEGFKLFF. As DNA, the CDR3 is TGTGCCTGGAGGGAGGAGGGGTTTAAACTGTTTTTT.

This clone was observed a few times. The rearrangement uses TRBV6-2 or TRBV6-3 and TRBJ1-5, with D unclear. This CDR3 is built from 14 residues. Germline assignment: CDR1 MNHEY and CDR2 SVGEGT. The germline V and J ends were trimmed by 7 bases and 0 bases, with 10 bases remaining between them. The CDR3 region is CASNPAHSNQPQHF. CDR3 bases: TGTGCCAGCAACCCAGCCCATAGCAATCAGCCCCAGCATTTT.

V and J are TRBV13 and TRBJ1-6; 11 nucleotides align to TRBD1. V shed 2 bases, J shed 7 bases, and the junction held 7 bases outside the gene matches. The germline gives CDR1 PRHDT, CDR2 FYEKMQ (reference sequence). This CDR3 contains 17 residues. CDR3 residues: CASSLKLRDRGNSPLHF. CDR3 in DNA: TGTGCCAGCAGCTTAAAACTCCGGGACAGGGGGAATTCACCCCTCCACTTT.

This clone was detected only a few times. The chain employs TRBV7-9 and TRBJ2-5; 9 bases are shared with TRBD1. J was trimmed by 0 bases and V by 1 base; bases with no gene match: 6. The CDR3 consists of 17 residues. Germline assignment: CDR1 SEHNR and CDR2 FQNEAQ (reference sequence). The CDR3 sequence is CASSLVGQGLNQETQYF. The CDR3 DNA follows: TGTGCCAGCAGCTTAGTGGGACAGGGACTAAACCAAGAGACCCAGTACTTC. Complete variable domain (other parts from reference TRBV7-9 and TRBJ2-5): DTGVSQNPRHKITKRGQNVTFRCDPISEHNRLYWYRQTLGQGPEFLTYFQNEAQLEKSRLLSDRFSAERPKGSFSTLEIQRTEQGDSAMYLCASSLVGQGLNQETQYFGPGTRLLVL.

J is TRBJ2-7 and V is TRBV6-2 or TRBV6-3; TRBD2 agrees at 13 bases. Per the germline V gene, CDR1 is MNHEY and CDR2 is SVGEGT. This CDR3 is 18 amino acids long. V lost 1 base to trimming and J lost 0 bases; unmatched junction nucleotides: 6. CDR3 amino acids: CASSYWTSGGLSSYEQYF. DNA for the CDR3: TGTGCCAGCAGTTACTGGACTAGCGGGGGCCTCAGCTCCTACGAGCAGTACTTC.